This is a list of T cell receptor beta chains from one sample in a study of graft-versus-host responses after intestinal transplantation. TCRdb keeps only in-frame clones here, not all; method: immunoSEQ multiplex PCR. The sample shows some 70,000 clones, around 90% of them seen only once. The input for sequencing was bone marrow, taken 700 to 850 days after intestinal transplantation. The receptors stem from a human patient who received an intestinal transplant, so some T cells may come from the graft donor. Each CDR3 is given without its conserved first and last residue.

>TRBJ1-4|TRBV28
ASSTDRPLQGEKLF
>TRBJ1-5|TRBV2
ASNGGPNQPQH
>TRBJ2-1|TRBV27
ASKSDNEQF
>TRBJ1-6|TRBV9
ASSVGRDSNSPLH
>TRBJ1-5|TRBV21-1
ASSKSWERGTFSNQPQH
>TRBJ1-2|TRBV9
ASSVGGIDYGYT
>TRBJ2-3|TRBV10-2
ASSTGASTDTQY
>TRBJ1-2|TRBV18
ASSPWRRGRNYGYT
>TRBJ2-1|TRBV11-2
ASGLAGGNEQF
>TRBJ2-2|TRBV2
ASRRINTGELF
>TRBJ1-2|TRBV9
ASSASGDGVLR